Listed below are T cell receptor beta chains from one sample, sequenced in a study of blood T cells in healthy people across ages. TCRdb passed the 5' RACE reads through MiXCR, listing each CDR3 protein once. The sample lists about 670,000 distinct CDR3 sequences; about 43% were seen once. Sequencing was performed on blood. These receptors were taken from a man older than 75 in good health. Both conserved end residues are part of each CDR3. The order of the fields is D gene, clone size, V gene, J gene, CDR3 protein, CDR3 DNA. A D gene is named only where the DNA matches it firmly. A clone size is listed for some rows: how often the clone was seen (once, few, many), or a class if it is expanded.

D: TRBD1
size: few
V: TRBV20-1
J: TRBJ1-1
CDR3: CSAQTGTGVWNTEAFF
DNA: TGCAGTGCTCAGACCGGGACAGGGGTTTGGAACACTGAAGCTTTCTTT

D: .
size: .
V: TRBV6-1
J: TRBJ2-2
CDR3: CASEQGNTGELFF
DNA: TGTGCCAGCGAACAGGGGAACACCGGGGAGCTGTTTTTT

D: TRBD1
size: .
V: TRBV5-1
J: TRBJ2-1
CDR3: CASSSSPGQGNNEQFF
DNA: TGCGCCAGCAGCTCAAGCCCGGGACAGGGAAACAATGAGCAGTTCTTC

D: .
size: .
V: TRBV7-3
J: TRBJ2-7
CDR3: CASSPDSGVRPQYF
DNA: TGTGCCAGCAGCCCCGACTCGGGGGTCCGCCCTCAGTACTTC

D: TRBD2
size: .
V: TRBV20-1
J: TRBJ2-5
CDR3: CSARDTQRGIEETQYF
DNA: TGCAGTGCTAGAGATACCCAGCGGGGTATTGAAGAGACCCAGTACTTC

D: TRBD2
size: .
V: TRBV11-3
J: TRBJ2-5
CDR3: CASSRRMGGKLPQETQYF
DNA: TGTGCCAGCAGCCGTCGCATGGGAGGGAAACTACCCCAAGAGACCCAGTACTTC

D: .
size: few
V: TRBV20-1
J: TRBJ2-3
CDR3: CSAYLADKPTDTQYF
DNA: TGCAGTGCTTATTTAGCGGACAAGCCCACAGATACGCAGTATTTT

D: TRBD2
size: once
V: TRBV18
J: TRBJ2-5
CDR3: CASSSRSGGALNEQYF
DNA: TGTGCCAGCTCATCCCGTAGCGGGGGGGCCTTGAATGAGCAGTACTTC

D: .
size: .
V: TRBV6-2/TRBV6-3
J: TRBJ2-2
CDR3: CASSYPWTGELFF
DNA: TGTGCCAGCAGTTACCCGTGGACCGGGGAGCTGTTTTTT

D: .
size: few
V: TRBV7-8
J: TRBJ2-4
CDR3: CASTAYDPLAKNIQYF
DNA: TGTGCCAGCACCGCTTATGATCCTCTAGCCAAAAACATTCAGTACTTC

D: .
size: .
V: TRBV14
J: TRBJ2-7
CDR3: CVSSLYKYEQYF
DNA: TGTGTCAGCAGCCTTTACAAGTACGAGCAGTACTTC

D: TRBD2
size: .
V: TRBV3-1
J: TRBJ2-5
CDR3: CASSQDQLAGGRGETQYF
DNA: TGTGCCAGCAGCCAAGACCAACTAGCGGGGGGGCGAGGAGAGACCCAGTACTTC

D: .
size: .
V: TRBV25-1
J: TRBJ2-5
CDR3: CASSESGSTGETQYF
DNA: TGTGCCAGCAGTGAGTCGGGCTCAACAGGCGAGACCCAGTACTTC

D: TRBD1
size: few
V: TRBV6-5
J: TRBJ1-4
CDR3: CASRGQGSGEKLFF
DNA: TGTGCCAGCAGGGGACAGGGTTCAGGGGAAAAACTGTTTTTT

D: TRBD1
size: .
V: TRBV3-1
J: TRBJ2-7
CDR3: CASSLTGQGNVEQYF
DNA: TGTGCCAGCAGCCTTACGGGACAGGGTAACGTCGAGCAGTACTTC

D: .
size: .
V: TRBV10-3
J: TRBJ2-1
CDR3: CAISARQGNYNEQFF
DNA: TGTGCCATCAGTGCGAGGCAGGGAAACTACAATGAGCAGTTCTTC

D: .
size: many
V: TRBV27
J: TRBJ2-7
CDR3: CASSLYFGGENEQYF
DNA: TGTGCCAGCAGTTTATATTTCGGAGGGGAAAACGAGCAGTACTTC

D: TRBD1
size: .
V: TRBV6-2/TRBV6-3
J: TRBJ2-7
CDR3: CASSSWTGPHEQYF
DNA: TGTGCCAGCAGTTCATGGACAGGGCCCCACGAGCAGTACTTC

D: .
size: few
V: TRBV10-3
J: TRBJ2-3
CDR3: CAISESIPASSTDTQYF
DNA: TGTGCCATCAGTGAGTCGATACCAGCGTCTAGCACAGATACGCAGTATTTT

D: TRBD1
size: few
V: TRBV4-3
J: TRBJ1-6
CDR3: CASSQVTGGGSPLHF
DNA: TGCGCCAGCAGCCAAGTAACAGGGGGAGGTTCACCTCTCCACTTT

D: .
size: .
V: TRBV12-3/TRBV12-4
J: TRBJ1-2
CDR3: CASSLQGLGGYTF
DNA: TGTGCCAGCAGTTTACAAGGGCTGGGCGGCTACACCTTC

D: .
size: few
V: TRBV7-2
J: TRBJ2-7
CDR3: CASSTRQGLSYEQYF
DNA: TGTGCCAGCAGCACCCGACAGGGACTCTCCTACGAGCAGTACTTC

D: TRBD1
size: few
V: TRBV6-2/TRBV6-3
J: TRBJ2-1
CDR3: CASSYNQGAVEQFF
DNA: TGTGCCAGCAGTTACAATCAGGGGGCGGTTGAGCAGTTCTTC

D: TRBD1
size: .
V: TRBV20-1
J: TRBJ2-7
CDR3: CSARSTGALSYEQYF
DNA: TGCAGTGCTAGATCCACAGGGGCCCTCTCCTACGAGCAGTACTTC

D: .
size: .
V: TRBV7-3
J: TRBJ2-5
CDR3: CASSSYHPGCRETQYF
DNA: TGTGCCAGCAGCTCCTACCACCCAGGGTGTCGAGAGACCCAGTACTTC

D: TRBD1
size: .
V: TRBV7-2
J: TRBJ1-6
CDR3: CASSPGQQRALHF
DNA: TGTGCCAGCAGCCCGGGACAGCAAAGGGCCCTCCACTTT

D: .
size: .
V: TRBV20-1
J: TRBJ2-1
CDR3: CSASIGSAYNEQFF
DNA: TGCAGTGCTAGTATCGGGAGTGCCTACAATGAGCAGTTCTTC

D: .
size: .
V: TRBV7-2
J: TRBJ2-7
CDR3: CASSLARGRDEQYF
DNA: TGTGCCAGCAGCTTAGCACGGGGCAGGGACGAGCAGTACTTC

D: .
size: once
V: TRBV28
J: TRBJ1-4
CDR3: CASEAEPDNEKLFF
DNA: TGTGCCAGCGAGGCAGAGCCAGATAATGAAAAACTGTTTTTT

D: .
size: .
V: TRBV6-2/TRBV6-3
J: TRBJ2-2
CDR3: CASSSTSRGTGELFF
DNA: TGTGCCAGCAGTTCCACTAGCCGCGGCACCGGGGAGCTGTTTTTT

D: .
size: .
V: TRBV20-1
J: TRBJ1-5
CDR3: CSARDRSVGSNSNQPQHF
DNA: TGCAGTGCTAGAGATAGGTCGGTAGGCAGTAATAGCAATCAGCCCCAGCATTTT

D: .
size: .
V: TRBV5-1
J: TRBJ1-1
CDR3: CASSGSRDTMNTETFF
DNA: TGCGCCAGCAGCGGCTCCCGGGACACTATGAACACTGAAACTTTCTTT

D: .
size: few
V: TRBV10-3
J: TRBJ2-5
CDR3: CAISADSQETQYF
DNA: TGTGCCATCAGTGCTGACAGCCAAGAGACCCAGTACTTC

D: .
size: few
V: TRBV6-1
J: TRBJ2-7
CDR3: CASSERGHAYEQYF
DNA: TGTGCCAGCAGTGAACGGGGGCACGCCTACGAGCAGTACTTC

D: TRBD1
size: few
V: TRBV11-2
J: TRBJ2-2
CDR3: CASSLEATGGAWSTGELFF
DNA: TGTGCCAGCAGCTTAGAGGCAACAGGGGGCGCATGGTCGACCGGGGAGCTGTTTTTT

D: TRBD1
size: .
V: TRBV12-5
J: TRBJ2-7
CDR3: CASGLTLFGTGTNEQYF
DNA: TGTGCTAGTGGTTTGACCCTATTCGGGACAGGGACAAACGAGCAGTACTTC

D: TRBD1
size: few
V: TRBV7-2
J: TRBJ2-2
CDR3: CASSPQRQGVAGELFF
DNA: TGTGCCAGCAGCCCTCAAAGACAGGGGGTCGCCGGGGAGCTGTTTTTT

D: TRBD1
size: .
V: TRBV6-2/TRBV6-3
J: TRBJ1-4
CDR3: CASRPSGTGGEKLFF
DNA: TGTGCCAGCAGGCCCTCCGGGACAGGGGGTGAAAAACTGTTTTTT

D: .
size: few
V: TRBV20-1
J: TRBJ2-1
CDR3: CSARSGPSSYNEQFF
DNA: TGCAGTGCTAGATCCGGGCCCAGCTCCTACAATGAGCAGTTCTTC

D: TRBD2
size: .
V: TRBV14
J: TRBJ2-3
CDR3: CASSQAGGLADTQYF
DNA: TGTGCCAGCAGCCAAGCGGGAGGGTTGGCAGATACGCAGTATTTT